This TCR beta chain is drawn from a study of T cell responses to AZD1222 COVID-19 vaccine. From germline, CDR1 is SEHNR and CDR2 FQNEAQ (reference sequence). The CDR3 consists of 14 residues. V lost 3 bases and J lost 9, with 12 bases in between. The method was immunoSEQ multiplex PCR; TCRdb's version includes in-frame clones alone and lacks a portion of them. The table lists about 130,000 clones, around 90% of them singletons, with nearly 4.5% in the top ten. The V gene is TRBV7-9, the J gene TRBJ1-6; perhaps TRBD1 as D (6 bases). The origin of this receptor is an adult in good health. The sequencing here drew on peripheral blood, taken on day 0 of MenACWY control vaccination. DNA of the CDR3: TGTGCCAGCAGCTTTTGGACAGAAGGTTCACCCCTCCACTTT. Encoded protein: CASSFWTEGSPLHF.